The present TCR beta chain was sequenced within a study of radiation and T cells in renal cell carcinoma. About the research overall: Nephrectomy followed 15 Gy stereotactic body radiation by 4 weeks.

Broader study findings: In blood, top tumor clones expanded by 2 weeks, shrinking by 4.

Indicated time point: baseline pretreatment blood. Treatment denoted: 15 Gy SBRT to primary tumor, nephrectomy 4 weeks later. The patient's renal cell carcinoma had clear cell pathology. V lost 1 base and J lost 4, with 12 bases in between. This CDR3 spans 15 amino acids. From germline, CDR1 is LNHDA and CDR2 SQIVND (reference sequence). As regards this clone: What it binds is unknown.

TCRdb keeps only in-frame clones here, not all; method: immunoSEQ multiplex PCR. The sample has nearly 50,000 clones; 83% are singletons. This TCR was sampled from an older woman with renal cell carcinoma. V gene TRBV19 combines with J gene TRBJ2-3; the D gene is possibly TRBD1 (5 bases). The sample consisted of blood, taken from a patient whose treatment included radiotherapy and nephrectomy. The CDR3 loop is CASSIAQGGADTQYF. CDR3 sequence (DNA): TGTGCCAGTAGTATAGCCCAGGGTGGAGCAGATACGCAGTATTTT.